This T cell receptor (beta chain) was sequenced for a study of spatial heterogeneity in lung cancer. As for time point: sample taken at primary tumor resection. The CDR3 contains 14 residues. After removal of 3 bases from V and 6 bases from J, the junction contained 4 bases not matched to a gene. Per the germline V gene, CDR1 is MDHEN and CDR2 is SYDVKM. Each TCR cDNA molecule carried a unique molecular identifier. Using its own MiXCR run on the 5' RACE reads, TCRdb lists one record per CDR3 protein. Here the sample spans 9,500 or so distinct CDR3 sequences, about 8% being singletons. This clonotype is labeled medium-sized. Its antigen remains unidentified. Study results and caveats: Tumor mutation counts were tracked by expanded intratumoral alpha and beta TCR counts.

The chain is built from TRBV28 and TRBJ2-3; TRBD2 matches at 9 bases. This clonotype was sampled from a male donor with early-stage non-small cell lung cancer. The sequenced sample was lung tumor tissue, obtained at surgery. CDR3: CASSFLAGTDTQYF. The CDR3 bases are TGTGCCAGCAGTTTTCTAGCGGGGACGGATACGCAGTATTTT.